The next 7 T cell receptor beta chains were all read from a single sample in a study of cytomegalovirus exposure and HLA in healthy donors. PCR was performed using 60 Vbeta and 13 Jbeta primers. Only in-frame clones appear in the TCRdb table, and some are missing; sequencing was by immunoSEQ multiplex PCR. Here the sample spans 200,000 to 300,000 clones, 75% to 85% being singletons. The sample consisted of PBMCs. The origin of the receptors is an older woman in good health and CMV-seropositive.

This chain uses TRBV12-5 with TRBJ1-3; TRBD1 is a possible D gene (5 bases). The germline V gene has CDR1 LGHNT and CDR2 FRNRAP. The CDR3 loop spans 15 amino acids. V lost 1 base, J lost 0 bases, and 7 bases lay in between. In DNA form, the CDR3 reads TGTGCTAGTGGTTTGGGGACAAACTCTGGAAACACCATATATTTT. This sequence encodes CASGLGTNSGNTIYF.

The chain has TRBV19 and TRBJ2-5; maybe TRBD2 (6 bases). The germline CDR1 and CDR2 sequences are LNHDA and SQIVND (reference sequence). Trimming shortened V by 7 bases and J by 7 bases, and 25 bases separated the two germline ends. The CDR3 consists of 16 residues. The CDR3 nucleotides read TGTGCCAGTATGCCCGGCCAAACTAGCTGGGGGGTGACCCAGTACTTC. Translation: CASMPGQTSWGVTQYF.

The V gene is TRBV28, the J gene TRBJ1-5; 10 bases line up with TRBD1. The CDR3 is 16 amino acids. The ends lost 6 bases at V and 5 bases at J; junction bases unmatched: 10. The germline gives CDR1 MDHEN, CDR2 SYDVKM. CDR3 sequence (DNA): TGTGCCAGCAGCCTCCCCGGGACAGGGGTGGATCAGCCCCAGCATTTT. It codes for CASSLPGTGVDQPQHF.

The gene calls are TRBV9 and TRBJ2-1; D is uncertain. The CDR3 spans 13 residues. Germline CDR1 SGDLS, CDR2 YYNGEE. V was shortened by 0 bases and J by 7 bases, with 8 bases between the two germline ends. In nucleotides, the CDR3 is TGTGCCAGCAGCGTAGTAGCAGCGAATGAGCAGTTCTTC. It specifies CASSVVAANEQFF.

J is TRBJ2-6 and V is TRBV27; no clear D gene. Germline-derived CDR1 and CDR2 are MNHEY and SMNVEV (reference sequence). Trimming left V 3 bases short and J 0 bases short, with 3 bases between. The CDR3 totals 14 residues. The CDR3 sequence: CASSFSSGANVLTF. The CDR3 DNA reads TGTGCCAGCAGTTTCAGCTCTGGGGCCAACGTCCTGACTTTC.

This clone was recorded once. The chain joins TRBV7-9 to TRBJ1-1; D is unresolved. The CDR3 contains 14 residues. V lost 1 base to trimming and J lost 1 base, with 7 bases between them. In germline, CDR1 is SEHNR, CDR2 FQNEAQ (reference sequence). For the CDR3, the DNA is TGTGCCAGCAGCTTAGTCACATCGAACACTGAAGCTTTCTTT. Residues: CASSLVTSNTEAFF.

This rearrangement joins TRBV7-9 to TRBJ1-2; 7 positions match TRBD1. Germline V gives CDR1 SEHNR, CDR2 FQNEAQ (reference sequence). The V and J ends lost 5 bases and 4 bases, in that order; junction bases with no gene match: 10. The CDR3 is made up of 15 amino acids. In DNA form, the CDR3 reads TGTGCCAGCAGCACCCGACAGGGACTTGTCTATGGCTACACCTTC. Encoded protein: CASSTRQGLVYGYTF.